A selection of T cell receptor beta chains follows, all from one sample in a study of CD8+ T cells in alopecia areata. Clones were sequenced by immunoSEQ multiplex PCR, and TCRdb holds only the in-frame ones, with some missing. The sample carries over 85,000 clones, over 70% recorded once. Source: CD8+ T cells sorted from blood, taken at approximately week 44, from a patient treated with tofacitinib. The receptors originated from a human donor with alopecia areata. Each CDR3 is given with its conserved first and last residue. D genes are given only for firm matches. Clone size appears in some rows only: once, few, many, or a class for an expanded clone.

J,size,D,V,CDR3,DNA
TRBJ1-4,NA,NA,TRBV11-2,CASSLLSLNEKLFF,TGTGCCAGCAGCCTCCTATCTCTTAATGAAAAACTGTTTTTT
TRBJ2-7,NA,NA,TRBV25-1,CASRGERGAPSEQYF,TGTGCCAGCAGAGGAGAGAGGGGGGCCCCTTCCGAGCAGTACTTC
TRBJ2-3,NA,NA,TRBV7-3,CASSLNAGPIADTQYF,TGTGCCAGCAGCTTAAATGCAGGGCCGATAGCAGATACGCAGTATTTT
TRBJ1-5,NA,TRBD1,TRBV19,CASSVRDRNQPQHF,TGTGCCAGTAGTGTCCGGGACAGAAATCAGCCCCAGCATTTT
TRBJ2-1,once,NA,TRBV7-6,CASSFSTGFSSYNEQFF,TGTGCCAGCAGCTTCTCTACAGGATTTAGCTCCTACAATGAGCAGTTCTTC
TRBJ2-1,NA,TRBD2,TRBV7-9,CASSLSGGKYNEQFF,TGTGCCAGCAGCTTAAGCGGGGGGAAGTACAATGAGCAGTTCTTC
TRBJ2-1,NA,TRBD2,TRBV4-3,CASSQDPAGGQEQFF,TGCGCCAGCAGCCAAGACCCAGCGGGGGGGCAGGAGCAGTTCTTC
TRBJ2-4,NA,NA,TRBV7-6,CASSLGRVDIQYF,TGTGCCAGCAGCCTCGGCAGGGTAGACATTCAGTACTTC
TRBJ1-6,NA,NA,TRBV5-6,CASSALTGDSYNSPLHF,TGTGCCAGCAGCGCACTCACAGGAGACTCCTATAATTCACCCCTCCACTTT
TRBJ2-7,few,NA,TRBV27,CASSLSSRTSYEQYF,TGTGCCAGCAGTTTATCATCGCGGACCTCCTACGAGCAGTACTTC
TRBJ2-1,few,NA,TRBV7-9,CASRSWTSLDEQFF,TGTGCCAGCAGAAGTTGGACGAGCCTTGATGAGCAGTTCTTC
TRBJ2-2,NA,TRBD2,TRBV6-5,CASSSGLAFTGELFF,TGTGCCAGCAGTTCCGGACTAGCGTTCACCGGGGAGCTGTTTTTT
TRBJ1-1,NA,NA,TRBV30,CAWSVGGFTEAFF,TGTGCCTGGAGTGTCGGGGGTTTCACTGAAGCTTTCTTT
TRBJ2-2,NA,NA,TRBV11-2,CASSLTGELFF,TGTGCCAGCAGCTTAACCGGGGAGCTGTTTTTT
TRBJ1-1,NA,NA,TRBV5-1,CASSLGRTTEAFF,TGCGCCAGCAGCTTGGGGAGGACCACTGAAGCTTTCTTT
TRBJ2-1,NA,NA,TRBV7-9,CASSLVEAEYEQFF,TGTGCCAGCAGCTTAGTTGAGGCAGAATATGAGCAGTTCTTC
TRBJ2-1,few,TRBD2,TRBV13,CASSSGLAGVNEQFF,TGTGCCAGCAGCTCGGGACTAGCGGGGGTCAATGAGCAGTTCTTC
TRBJ2-7,NA,NA,TRBV15,CATSSDTSYEQYF,TGTGCCACCAGCAGTGACACCTCCTACGAGCAGTACTTC
TRBJ2-7,NA,NA,TRBV28,CASSLRARGADEQYF,TGTGCCAGCAGTTTAAGGGCCAGAGGGGCCGACGAGCAGTACTTC
TRBJ2-3,few,NA,TRBV25-1,CASSEWRDLEVTDTQYF,TGTGCCAGCAGTGAATGGAGGGACTTAGAGGTCACAGATACGCAGTATTTT
TRBJ2-3,NA,TRBD2,TRBV4-3,CASSQDFGGGPTDTQYF,TGCGCCAGCAGCCAAGACTTCGGGGGGGGGCCCACAGATACGCAGTATTTT
TRBJ2-3,NA,NA,TRBV19,CASSKEDTQYF,TGTGCCAGTAGTAAAGAAGATACGCAGTATTTT
TRBJ2-3,NA,NA,TRBV7-9,CASNPTGGMGTDTQYF,TGTGCCAGCAACCCTACAGGCGGGATGGGGACAGATACGCAGTATTTT
TRBJ2-7,NA,TRBD1,TRBV27,CASSIQIGGDRLYF,TGTGCCAGCAGTATACAAATCGGTGGGGACAGGCTGTACTTC
TRBJ2-7,NA,NA,TRBV7-2,CASSLGLGAYEQYF,TGTGCCAGCAGCTTAGGACTCGGGGCGTACGAGCAGTACTTC
TRBJ1-1,many,TRBD1,TRBV19,CASSLGQEGAFF,TGTGCCAGTAGTCTCGGACAGGAGGGAGCTTTCTTT
TRBJ1-2,NA,NA,TRBV30,CAWSEQGWDYGYTF,TGTGCCTGGAGTGAACAGGGCTGGGACTATGGCTACACCTTC
TRBJ2-7,NA,NA,TRBV7-9,CASSFQGGPSYEQYF,TGTGCCAGCAGCTTTCAGGGGGGGCCTTCCTACGAGCAGTACTTC
TRBJ1-2,NA,TRBD1,TRBV14,CASSQDSRGLNYGYTF,TGTGCCAGCAGCCAAGACTCCAGGGGGCTTAACTATGGCTACACCTTC
TRBJ2-7,NA,TRBD1,TRBV7-6,CASSPRDRGGRNEQYF,TGTGCCAGCAGCCCCCGGGACAGGGGGGGTAGAAACGAGCAGTACTTC
TRBJ2-7,NA,NA,TRBV7-2,CASSGGADSYEQYF,TGTGCCAGCAGTGGGGGGGCTGATTCCTACGAGCAGTACTTC
TRBJ2-7,few,NA,TRBV30,CAWSVGSDYEQYF,TGTGCCTGGAGTGTTGGATCAGATTACGAGCAGTACTTC
TRBJ1-6,NA,TRBD1,TRBV7-9,CASSSWDRDSPLHF,TGTGCCAGCAGCTCATGGGACAGGGATTCACCCCTCCACTTT
TRBJ1-2,NA,NA,TRBV29-1,CSAVGEGGYGYTF,TGCAGCGCCGTCGGGGAGGGAGGCTATGGCTACACCTTC
TRBJ2-3,NA,NA,TRBV7-2,CASLPVSLRTDTQYF,TGTGCCAGCCTGCCGGTGTCGCTGCGAACAGATACGCAGTATTTT
TRBJ2-3,NA,NA,TRBV5-1,CASSLTRADTQYF,TGCGCCAGCAGCTTGACAAGGGCAGATACGCAGTATTTT
TRBJ2-2,few,NA,TRBV14,CASSHLSYVNTGELFF,TGTGCCAGCAGCCATTTATCATATGTGAACACCGGGGAGCTGTTTTTT